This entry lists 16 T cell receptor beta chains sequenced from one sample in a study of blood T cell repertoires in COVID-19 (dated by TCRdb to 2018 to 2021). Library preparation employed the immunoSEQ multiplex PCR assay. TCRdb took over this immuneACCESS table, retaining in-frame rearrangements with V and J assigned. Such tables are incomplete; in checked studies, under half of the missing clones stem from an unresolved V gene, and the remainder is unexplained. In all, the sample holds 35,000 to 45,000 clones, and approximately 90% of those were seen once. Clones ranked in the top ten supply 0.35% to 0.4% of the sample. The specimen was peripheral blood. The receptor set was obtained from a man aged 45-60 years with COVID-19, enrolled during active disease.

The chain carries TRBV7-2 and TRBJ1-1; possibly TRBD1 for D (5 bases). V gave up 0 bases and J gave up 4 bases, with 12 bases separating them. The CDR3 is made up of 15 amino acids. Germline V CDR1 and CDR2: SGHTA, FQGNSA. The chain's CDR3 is CASSLALMGGTEAFF. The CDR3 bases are TGTGCCAGCAGCTTAGCGCTAATGGGGGGCACTGAAGCTTTCTTT.

The DNA of the CDR3 is TGTGCCAGCAGAGCGACAGGGGGCGATGGCTACACCTTC. Translated, it gives CASRATGGDGYTF. This sequence joins TRBV2 and TRBJ1-2; 10 nucleotides align to TRBD1. Germline lookup yields CDR1 SNHLY and CDR2 FYNNEI. V was pared by 6 bases and J by 6 bases, with 4 bases of the junction left unmatched. This CDR3 is 13 amino acids long.

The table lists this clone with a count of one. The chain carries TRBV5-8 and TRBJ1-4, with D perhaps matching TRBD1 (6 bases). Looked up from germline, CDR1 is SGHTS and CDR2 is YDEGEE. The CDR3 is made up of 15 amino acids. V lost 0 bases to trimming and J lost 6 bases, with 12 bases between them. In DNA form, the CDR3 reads TGTGCCAGCAGCTTGGCAGGGGCCAGCGATGAAAAACTGTTTTTT. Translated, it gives CASSLAGASDEKLFF.

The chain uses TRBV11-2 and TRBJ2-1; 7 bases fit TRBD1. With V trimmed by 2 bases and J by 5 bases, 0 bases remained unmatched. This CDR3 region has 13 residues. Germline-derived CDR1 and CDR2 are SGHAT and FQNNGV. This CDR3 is CASSLTGDNEQFF. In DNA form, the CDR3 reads TGTGCCAGCAGCTTAACAGGGGACAATGAGCAGTTCTTC.

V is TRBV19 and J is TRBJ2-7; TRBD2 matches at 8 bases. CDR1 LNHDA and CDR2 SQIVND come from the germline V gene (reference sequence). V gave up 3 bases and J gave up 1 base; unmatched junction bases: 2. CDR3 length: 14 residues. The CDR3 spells CASSITGGSYEQYF. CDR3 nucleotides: TGTGCCAGTAGTATTACGGGGGGGTCCTACGAGCAGTACTTC.

The CDR3 region is CASSLLLSGGTDTQYF. The CDR3 region has the DNA TGTGCCAGCAGCCTCCTCCTTAGCGGAGGCACAGATACGCAGTATTTT. The rearrangement uses TRBV7-9 and TRBJ2-3; TRBD2 might be the D (6 bases). CDR1 and CDR2 (germline): SEHNR, FQNEAQ (reference sequence). The CDR3 is made up of 16 amino acids. The V end lost 5 bases, the J end lost 1 base, and 16 bases lay between the germline ends.

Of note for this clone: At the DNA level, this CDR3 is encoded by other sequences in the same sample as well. CDR3 amino acids: CASSPGLAGSTDTQYF. The CDR3, as DNA: TGTGCCAGCAGCCCAGGACTAGCGGGTAGCACAGATACGCAGTATTTT. The chain recombines TRBV7-2 with TRBJ2-3, with 11 bases lining up with TRBD2. Germline CDR1 and CDR2: SGHTA and FQGNSA. The CDR3 consists of 16 residues. Trimming at V came to 5 bases and at J to 0 bases, leaving 4 bases not matched to a gene.

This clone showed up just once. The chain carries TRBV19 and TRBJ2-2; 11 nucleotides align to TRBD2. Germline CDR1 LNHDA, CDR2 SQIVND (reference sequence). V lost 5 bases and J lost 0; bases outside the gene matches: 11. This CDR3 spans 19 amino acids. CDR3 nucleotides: TGTGCCAGTAGTGCGGGACTAGCGGAAATCGGAACGAACACCGGGGAGCTGTTTTTT. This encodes CASSAGLAEIGTNTGELFF.

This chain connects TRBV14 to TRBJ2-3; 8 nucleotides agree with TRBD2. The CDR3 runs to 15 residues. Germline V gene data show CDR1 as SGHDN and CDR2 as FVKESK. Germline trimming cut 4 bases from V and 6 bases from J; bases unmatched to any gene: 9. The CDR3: CASSRVSGIADTQYF. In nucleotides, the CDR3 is TGTGCCAGCAGCCGGGTTAGCGGGATTGCGGATACGCAGTATTTT.

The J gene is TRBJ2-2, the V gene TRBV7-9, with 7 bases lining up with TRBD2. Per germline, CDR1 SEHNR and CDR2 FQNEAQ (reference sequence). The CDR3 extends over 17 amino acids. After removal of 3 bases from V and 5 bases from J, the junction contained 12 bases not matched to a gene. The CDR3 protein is CASSFPRRGVRTGELFF. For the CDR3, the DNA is TGTGCCAGCAGCTTCCCACGACGGGGGGTGCGGACCGGGGAGCTGTTTTTT. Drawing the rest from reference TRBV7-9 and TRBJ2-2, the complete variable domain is DTGVSQNPRHKITKRGQNVTFRCDPISEHNRLYWYRQTLGQGPEFLTYFQNEAQLEKSRLLSDRFSAERPKGSFSTLEIQRTEQGDSAMYLCASSFPRRGVRTGELFFGEGSRLTVL.

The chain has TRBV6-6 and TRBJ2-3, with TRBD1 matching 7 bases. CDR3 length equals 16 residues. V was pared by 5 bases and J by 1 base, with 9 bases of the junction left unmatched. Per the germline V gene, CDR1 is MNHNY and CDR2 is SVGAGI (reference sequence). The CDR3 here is CASSQNRGRGTDTQYF. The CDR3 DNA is TGTGCCAGCAGTCAAAACAGGGGTAGGGGCACAGATACGCAGTATTTT.

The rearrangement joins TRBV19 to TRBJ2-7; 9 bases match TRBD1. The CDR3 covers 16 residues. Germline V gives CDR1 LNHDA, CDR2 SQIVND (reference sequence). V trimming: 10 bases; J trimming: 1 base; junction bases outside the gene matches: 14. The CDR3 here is CATSPPRDRESYEQYF. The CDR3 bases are TGTGCCACCTCACCCCCTAGGGACAGGGAGTCCTACGAGCAGTACTTC.

DNA of the CDR3: TGTGCCAGCAGCCTCGGTTCCCAAGAGACCCAGTACTTC. It encodes CASSLGSQETQYF. The genes are TRBV7-8 and TRBJ2-5; D is unclear. This CDR3 spans 13 amino acids. Germline lookup yields CDR1 SGHVS and CDR2 FQNEAQ. V lost 5 bases and J lost 1, with 8 bases in between.

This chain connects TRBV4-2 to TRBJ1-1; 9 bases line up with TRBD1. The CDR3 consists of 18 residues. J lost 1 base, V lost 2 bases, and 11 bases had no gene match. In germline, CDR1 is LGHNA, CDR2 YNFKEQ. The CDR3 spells CASSQRPQGAAANTEAFF. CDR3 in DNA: TGTGCCAGCAGCCAACGCCCACAGGGGGCAGCAGCGAACACTGAAGCTTTCTTT.

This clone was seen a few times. DNA of the CDR3: TGTGCCAGCAGCCTTACAGGGGCGGTTTCCGGGGAGCTGTTTTTT. Its translation: CASSLTGAVSGELFF. The chain has TRBV7-9 and TRBJ2-2; 7 nucleotides line up with TRBD1. The CDR3 has 15 amino acids. Trimming took 5 bases from V and 6 from J; bases not matched to a gene: 9. Germline CDR1 SEHNR, CDR2 FQNEAQ (reference sequence).

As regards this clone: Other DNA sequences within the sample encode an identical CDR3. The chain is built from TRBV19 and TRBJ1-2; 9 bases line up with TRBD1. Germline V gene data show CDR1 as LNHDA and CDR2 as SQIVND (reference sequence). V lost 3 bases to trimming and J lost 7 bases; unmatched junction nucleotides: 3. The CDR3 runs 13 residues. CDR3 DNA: TGTGCCAGTAGTATCGGGACAGGGAGTGGCTACACCTTC. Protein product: CASSIGTGSGYTF.